This passage covers 22 T cell receptor beta chains from one sample sequenced in a study of T-cell memory formation after mild COVID-19. One entry per CDR3 protein, called by TCRdb with MiXCR from the 5' RACE reads. Found here are about 90,000 distinct CDR3 sequences, 10% to 15% of them singletons; the top ten hold around a quarter. The sequencing sample was made of PBMCs or a T cell subset sorted from them (not recorded which). The receptors shown here come from an adult woman who had mild COVID-19 (a few samples of this study predate the infection). Cell type and time point are not known.

The CDR3 spells CASRYKRQGYHSPLHF. The CDR3, as DNA: TGTGCCAGCAGATATAAAAGACAGGGGTACCATTCACCCCTCCACTTT. V and J are TRBV12-3 or TRBV12-4 and TRBJ1-6; 8 bases align to TRBD1. With 6 bases clipped from V and 8 bases from J, the junction kept 12 bases outside the gene matches. There are 16 residues in the CDR3.

The chain uses TRBV15 and TRBJ2-1, with a possible D match to TRBD1 (6 bases). The CDR3 length is 14 residues. Trimming left V 1 base short and J 2 bases short, with 6 bases between. Germline assignment: CDR1 LNHNV and CDR2 YYDKDF (reference sequence). The CDR3 sequence is CATSRGQAYNEQFF. In nucleotides, the CDR3 is TGTGCCACCAGCAGAGGACAGGCCTACAATGAGCAGTTCTTC. The whole variable domain, remainder taken from reference TRBV15 and TRBJ2-1, is DAMVIQNPRYQVTQFGKPVTLSCSQTLNHNVMYWYQQKSSQAPKLLFHYYDKDFNNEADTPDNFQSRRPNTSFCFLDIRSPGLGDTAMYLCATSRGQAYNEQFFGPGTRLTVL.

Many counts were recorded for this clonotype. V usage is TRBV11-2 and J usage is TRBJ2-1; D remains unclear. Germline V gene sequence: CDR1 SGHAT, CDR2 FQNNGV. Trimming took 0 bases from V and 10 from J, leaving 16 bases between them. This CDR3 has 15 residues. CDR3 sequence reads: CASSLEFVPYGEQFF. In DNA, the CDR3 is TGTGCCAGCAGCTTAGAGTTCGTCCCTTACGGGGAGCAGTTCTTC.

The chain recombines TRBV20-1 with TRBJ2-7; D uncertain. Germline V gives CDR1 DFQATT, CDR2 SNEGSKA (reference sequence). This CDR3 has 13 amino acids. V was trimmed by 1 base and J by 3 bases, leaving 10 bases between them. The CDR3 region is CSARGQLDYEQYF. The CDR3 coding sequence is TGCAGTGCTAGAGGGCAGCTAGACTACGAGCAGTACTTC.

This clonotype was seen a few times. This rearrangement joins TRBV5-1 to TRBJ2-7; 10 bases are shared with TRBD1. Trimming removed 4 bases from V and 3 bases from J; junction bases left unmatched: 7. The CDR3 has 15 amino acids. CDR1 SGHRS and CDR2 YFSETQ come from the germline V gene. The CDR3 DNA reads as TGCGCCAGCAGCGGACGACAGGGGGCAGGCTACGAGCAGTACTTC. Residues: CASSGRQGAGYEQYF.

This clonotype was recorded a few times. This chain connects TRBV12-3 or TRBV12-4 to TRBJ1-5, with 7 bases lining up with TRBD1. This CDR3 is 18 amino acids long. Germline trimming cut 4 bases from V and 6 bases from J; bases unmatched to any gene: 18. CDR3 sequence (DNA): TGTGCCAGCAGTTCCCTGACAGGGCATTTGGTCACCGGTCAGCCCCAGCATTTT. Amino acids: CASSSLTGHLVTGQPQHF.

The chain joins TRBV12-3 or TRBV12-4 to TRBJ2-5; a weak D match, TRBD1 (6 bases). V lost 6 bases, J lost 1 base, and 15 bases lay in between. This CDR3 is built from 15 residues. CDR3 sequence: CASRSSTGPQETQYF. The CDR3 coding sequence is TGTGCCAGCAGATCCTCAACAGGGCCCCAAGAGACCCAGTACTTC.

Regarding this clonotype: With a much larger clone just one base away, this may be a read error. V usage is TRBV12-3 or TRBV12-4 and J usage is TRBJ2-7; no clear D. CDR3 length equals 12 residues. V lost 3 bases to trimming and J lost 0 bases, with 3 bases between them. The CDR3 loop reads CASSFASYEQYF. The CDR3 nucleotides are TGTGCCAGCAGTTTCGCCTCCTACGAGCAGTACTTC.

The chain carries TRBV20-1 and TRBJ2-3; D remains unclear. CDR3 length: 16 amino acids. Germline CDR1 DFQATT, CDR2 SNEGSKA (reference sequence). Trimming took 0 bases from V and 0 from J, leaving 13 bases between them. The CDR3 bases are TGCAGTGCTAGAGATCCGAGGCAGGTCAGCACAGATACGCAGTATTTT. Its protein is CSARDPRQVSTDTQYF.

This clonotype was counted only a few times. This chain joins TRBV11-2 and TRBJ1-1, with D hard to call. CDR1 is SGHAT, CDR2 FQNNGV, per germline. The CDR3 covers 13 residues. V lost 5 bases and J 0 bases, leaving 7 bases between the germline ends. CDR3 DNA: TGTGCCAGCAGCCCGCCTTTGAACACTGAAGCTTTCTTT. Residues: CASSPPLNTEAFF.

Ten or more counts support this clonotype. The CDR3 region has the DNA TGTGCCAGCAGCGCTAGCGGGGCGATTTGGTACCAAGAGACCCAGTACTTC. Translating it yields CASSASGAIWYQETQYF. The rearrangement joins TRBV9 to TRBJ2-5; 9 nucleotides agree with TRBD2. The CDR3 sequence is 17 residues long. Trimming took 3 bases from V and 0 from J; bases not matched to a gene: 9. From germline, CDR1 is SGDLS and CDR2 YYNGEE.

The chain recombines TRBV19 with TRBJ2-1; 7 bases agree with TRBD2. Per the germline V gene, CDR1 is LNHDA and CDR2 is SQIVND (reference sequence). V was pared by 4 bases and J by 2 bases, with 2 bases of the junction left unmatched. CDR3 length: 14 residues. The CDR3 spells CASSTGLAYNEQFF. The CDR3 region has the DNA TGTGCCAGTAGTACTGGACTAGCCTACAATGAGCAGTTCTTC.

J is TRBJ2-1 and V is TRBV9, with TRBD2 matching 9 bases. The germline V gene encodes CDR1 SGDLS and CDR2 YYNGEE. The CDR3 runs to 18 residues. V dropped 2 bases and J dropped 4; count of bases not matched to a gene: 13. The DNA of the CDR3 is TGTGCCAGCAGCGTCTCAAGGGTACAGCGGGGGGCATACAATGAGCAGTTCTTC. This translates into CASSVSRVQRGAYNEQFF.

The table lists this clonotype with a few counts. The rearrangement links TRBV7-3 to TRBJ1-1, with TRBD1 as a possible D gene (6 bases). The length of the CDR3 is 14 residues. The germline V gene has CDR1 SGHTA and CDR2 FQGTGA. The V end lost 5 bases, the J end lost 7 bases, and 17 bases lay between the germline ends. As DNA, the CDR3 is TGTGCCAGCAGCCCAACTAGGGGGTCGAGTGAAGCTTTCTTT. It translates to CASSPTRGSSEAFF.

This clonotype occurred many times. CDR3 loop: CASSYLALQETQYF. The CDR3 nucleotides read TGTGCCAGCAGTTATCTAGCGCTACAAGAGACCCAGTACTTC. The J gene is TRBJ2-5, the V gene TRBV6-2 or TRBV6-3, with a tentative D call TRBD2 (6 bases). The germline V gene encodes CDR1 MNHEY and CDR2 SVGEGT. This CDR3 contains 14 residues. V was clipped by 3 bases and J by 2 bases, with 10 bases between them.

The chain couples TRBV7-3 to TRBJ2-3; 10 nucleotides line up with TRBD2. J gave up 7 bases and V 2 bases, and 9 bases lay outside the gene matches. The CDR3 sequence is 16 residues long. Germline values: CDR1 SGHTA, CDR2 FQGTGA. CDR3 DNA sequence: TGTGCCAGCAGCTTATGGCAAGCGGGGGGGTTGAATACGCAGTATTTT. It codes for CASSLWQAGGLNTQYF.

The rearrangement links TRBV5-1 to TRBJ1-2; no definite D call. Germline CDR1 reads SGHRS; CDR2 reads YFSETQ. V was shortened by 1 base and J by 2 bases, with 6 bases between the two germline ends. The CDR3 runs 13 residues. The CDR3 nucleotides read TGCGCCAGCAGCTTGCCCGACAACTATGGCTACACCTTC. Translating gives CASSLPDNYGYTF.

The chain uses TRBV19 and TRBJ2-1; D unclear. Germline assignment: CDR1 LNHDA and CDR2 SQIVND (reference sequence). The V and J ends lost 5 bases and 3 bases respectively, with 11 bases between them. The CDR3 totals 14 residues. CDR3 coding DNA: TGTGCCAGTAGTCCCCAACGCGGCTACAATGAGCAGTTCTTC. This translates into CASSPQRGYNEQFF.

The table lists this clonotype with a few counts. The chain joins TRBV4-1 to TRBJ2-7; D remains ambiguous. Trimming left V 3 bases short and J 6 bases short, with 15 bases between. The CDR3 covers 14 residues. The germline CDR1 and CDR2 sequences are MGHRA and YSYEKL. The CDR3 spells CASSHLTGSGEQYF. For the CDR3, the DNA is TGCGCCAGCAGCCACCTGACCGGGTCCGGCGAGCAGTACTTC.

V is TRBV5-1 and J is TRBJ2-7; D might be TRBD2 (5 bases). The CDR3 sequence is 16 residues long. The V end was cut by 2 bases, the J end by 0 bases, with 15 bases between. Germline V lookup: CDR1 SGHRS, CDR2 YFSETQ. The CDR3 here is CASSFALGSSSYEQYF. CDR3 nucleotide sequence: TGCGCCAGCAGCTTCGCACTAGGTTCGAGCTCCTACGAGCAGTACTTC.

The rearrangement joins TRBV4-1 to TRBJ2-1, with D tentatively TRBD2 (7 bases). The CDR3 loop spans 16 amino acids. The V end lost 4 bases, the J end lost 4 bases, and 17 bases lay between the germline ends. The germline V gene has CDR1 MGHRA and CDR2 YSYEKL. As DNA, the CDR3 is TGCGCCAGCAGCCCTCTACCGGAGGGGGGGTACAATGAGCAGTTCTTC. This translates into CASSPLPEGGYNEQFF.

This clonotype was counted a few times. CDR3 sequence reads: CSADGGGARYEQYF. CDR3 DNA: TGCAGTGCTGACGGCGGCGGGGCTAGGTACGAGCAGTACTTC. This sequence joins TRBV20-1 and TRBJ2-7, with D possibly matching TRBD2 (6 bases). The germline V gene encodes CDR1 DFQATT and CDR2 SNEGSKA (reference sequence). This CDR3 comprises 14 residues. V lost 5 bases, J lost 4 bases, and 18 bases lay in between.